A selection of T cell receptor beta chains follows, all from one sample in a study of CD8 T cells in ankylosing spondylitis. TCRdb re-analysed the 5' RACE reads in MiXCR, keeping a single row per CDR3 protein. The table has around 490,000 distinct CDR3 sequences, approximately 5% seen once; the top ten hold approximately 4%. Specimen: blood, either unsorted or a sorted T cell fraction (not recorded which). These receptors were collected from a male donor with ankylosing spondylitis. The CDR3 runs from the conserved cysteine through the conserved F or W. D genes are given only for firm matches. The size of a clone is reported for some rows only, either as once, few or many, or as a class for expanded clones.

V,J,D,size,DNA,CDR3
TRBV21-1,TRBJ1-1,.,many,TGTGCCAGCAGAAGGCAGTATCTGAACACTGAAGCTTTCTTT,CASRRQYLNTEAFF
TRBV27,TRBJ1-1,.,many,TGTGCCAGCAGTTTAACAGGTGGATCGAACACTGAAGCTTTCTTT,CASSLTGGSNTEAFF
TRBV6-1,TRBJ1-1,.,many,TGTGCCAGCAGTCCCCCCTACAGGGTTAGGGGTACTGAAGCTTTCTTT,CASSPPYRVRGTEAFF
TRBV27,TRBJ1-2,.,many,TGTGCCAGCAGATTTCAGGGGTTGGGTGGCTACACCTTC,CASRFQGLGGYTF
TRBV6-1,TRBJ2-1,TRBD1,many,TGTGCCAGCAGTGAAGGCTTTTATAGGGGGCTAGTGGACAATGAGCAGTTCTTC,CASSEGFYRGLVDNEQFF
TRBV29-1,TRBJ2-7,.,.,TGCAGCGCAAGGGGGGGAACGGAGTACGAGCAGTACTTC,CSARGGTEYEQYF
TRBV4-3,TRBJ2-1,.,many,TGCGCCAGCAGCCAGAGTCTGGGCGACCTCCTTAGGTACAATGAGCAGTTCTTC,CASSQSLGDLLRYNEQFF
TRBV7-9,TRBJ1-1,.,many,TGTGCCAGCAGCCAAACAGGATTGAACACTGAAGCTTTCTTT,CASSQTGLNTEAFF
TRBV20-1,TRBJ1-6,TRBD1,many,TGCAGTGTTGGACAGGGACGGTCACCCCTCCACTTT,CSVGQGRSPLHF
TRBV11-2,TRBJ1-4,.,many,TGTGCCAGCAGCTTAGTCGGCTTCAGATCTGCAACTAATGAAAAACTGTTTTTT,CASSLVGFRSATNEKLFF
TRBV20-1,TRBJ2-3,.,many,TGCAGTGCCCCCCCTGGGGGGAGTTGGGATACGCAGTATTTT,CSAPPGGSWDTQYF
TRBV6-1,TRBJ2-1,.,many,TGTGCCAGTACCGACTTGATTCCCACCTATGAGCAGTTCTTC,CASTDLIPTYEQFF
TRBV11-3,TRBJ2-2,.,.,TGTGCCAGCAGCTTATCCAGCGGGTCGAACACCGGGGAGCTGTTTTTT,CASSLSSGSNTGELFF
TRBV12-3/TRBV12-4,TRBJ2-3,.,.,TGTGCCAGCAGATCGCGCGGGGTCACAGATACGCAGTATTTT,CASRSRGVTDTQYF
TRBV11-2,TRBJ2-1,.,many,TGTGCCAGCAGTGGCGGGACAAACATCAATGAGCAGTTCTTC,CASSGGTNINEQFF
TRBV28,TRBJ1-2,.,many,TGTGCCAGCAGTTTTAGCCGCCAAACCGGGGGCTACACCTTC,CASSFSRQTGGYTF
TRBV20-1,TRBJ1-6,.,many,TGCAGTGCTGCAAGATTTGGGGGGCCCTATAATTCACCCCTCCACTTT,CSAARFGGPYNSPLHF
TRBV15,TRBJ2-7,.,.,TGTGCCACCAGCAGAGAGGTCAGAGCCTCCTACGAGCAGTACTTC,CATSREVRASYEQYF
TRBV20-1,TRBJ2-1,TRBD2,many,TGCAGTGCAAGGACTAGCGGGAGGGCCTACTACAATGAGCAGTTCTTC,CSARTSGRAYYNEQFF
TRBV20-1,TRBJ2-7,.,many,TGCAGTGCCCAGTGGGGATCTGGGAGCGAGCAGTACTTC,CSAQWGSGSEQYF
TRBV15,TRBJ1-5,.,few,TGTGCCACCAGCAGTCCCGGACAAGGGGACAATCAGCCCCAGCATTTT,CATSSPGQGDNQPQHF
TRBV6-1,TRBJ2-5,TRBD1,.,TGTGCCAGCCGGAGACAGGGCCACCAAGAGACCCAGTACTTC,CASRRQGHQETQYF
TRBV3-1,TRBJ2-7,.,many,TGTGCCAGCAGCTCTCGACTCACCTACGAGCAGTACTTC,CASSSRLTYEQYF
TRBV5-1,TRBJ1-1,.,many,TGCGCCAGCATGCGGGACGGGAACACTGAAGCCTTCTTT,CASMRDGNTEAFF
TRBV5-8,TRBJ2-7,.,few,TGTGCCAGCAGCTTGTCTGTGGTCGAGCAGTACTTC,CASSLSVVEQYF
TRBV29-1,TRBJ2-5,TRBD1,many,TGCAGCGTGGACAGGGGGTGGCAAGAGACCCAGTACTTC,CSVDRGWQETQYF
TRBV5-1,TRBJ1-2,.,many,TGTGCCAGCAGCTTGAGCGGAGACTATGGCTACACCTTC,CASSLSGDYGYTF
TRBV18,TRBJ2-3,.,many,TGTGCCAGCTCACCACGCACGAGGATAGATACGCAGTATTTT,CASSPRTRIDTQYF
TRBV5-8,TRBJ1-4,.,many,TGTGCCAGCAGCCCGGGGGTCGGAGGGGAAAAACTGTTTTTT,CASSPGVGGEKLFF
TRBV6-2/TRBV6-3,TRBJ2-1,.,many,TGTGCCAGCAGGGATTGGGGGGGCGTGGATAATGAGCAGTTCTTC,CASRDWGGVDNEQFF
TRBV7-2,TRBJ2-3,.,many,TGTGCCAGCAGCCCCCTCTATACGCAGTATTTT,CASSPLYTQYF
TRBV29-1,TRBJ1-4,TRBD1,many,TGCAGCGCTGGGACAGCGGGTGAAAAACTGTTTTTT,CSAGTAGEKLFF
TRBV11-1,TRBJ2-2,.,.,TGTGCCAGCAGCTTCAGGCCTACTGGCACCGGGGAGCTGTTTTTT,CASSFRPTGTGELFF